These 8 T cell receptor beta chains originate from one sample sequenced in a study of CD8 T cells in Susac syndrome. cDNA came from roughly 0.47 to 1 ug RNA primed by random hexamers. TCRdb processed the immunoSEQ multiplex PCR reads anew with MiXCR; each CDR3 protein has one entry. The sample gives approximately 160,000 distinct CDR3 sequences, 92% of which show up once; about 0.073% is in the top ten. The material sequenced was CD4+ T cells from PBMCs. These receptors were taken from a human donor in good health.

The chain combines TRBV2 with TRBJ2-3; possible D gene TRBD1, 5 bases. Per the germline V gene, CDR1 is SNHLY and CDR2 is FYNNEI. The CDR3 covers 13 residues. V was shortened by 6 bases and J by 0 bases, with 7 bases between the two germline ends. CDR3: CASRPGSTDTQYF. The CDR3 DNA follows: TGTGCCAGCAGACCAGGGAGCACAGATACGCAGTATTTT.

The chain recombines TRBV20-1 with TRBJ1-5; D possibly corresponds to TRBD1 (5 bases). The CDR3 runs 16 residues. The germline gives CDR1 DFQATT, CDR2 SNEGSKA (reference sequence). The ends were cut back, 3 bases at V and 2 bases at J, with 17 bases in the middle. CDR3 sequence: CSASGAGSHGNQPQHF. CDR3 DNA sequence: TGCAGTGCTAGTGGGGCTGGGTCCCACGGCAATCAGCCCCAGCATTTT.

The chain couples TRBV11-2 to TRBJ1-2; D is perhaps TRBD1 (5 bases). CDR3 length: 17 residues. Trimming removed 4 bases at V and 0 bases at J, with 18 bases between. The germline CDR1 and CDR2 sequences are SGHAT and FQNNGV. CDR3 DNA sequence: TGTGCCAGCAGCTCCCCGGTCCGGGGCCAAGCTAACTATGGCTACACCTTC. This encodes CASSSPVRGQANYGYTF. The complete variable domain, with remaining parts taken from reference TRBV11-2 and TRBJ1-2, reads EAGVAQSPRYKIIEKRQSVAFWCNPISGHATLYWYQQILGQGPKLLIQFQNNGVVDDSQLPKDRFSAERLKGVDSTLKIQPAKLEDSAVYLCASSSPVRGQANYGYTFGSGTRLTVV.

The V and J genes are TRBV28 and TRBJ1-5; no clear D gene. Between the trimmed V and J ends, which lost 7 bases and 6 bases, there was a span of 13 bases. The CDR3 totals 13 residues. Germline-derived CDR1 and CDR2 are MDHEN and SYDVKM. CDR3 DNA sequence: TGTGCCAGCATCGAAGGGTCGGCTCAGCCCCAGCATTTT. Protein: CASIEGSAQPQHF.

This clonotype was found once. The rearrangement uses TRBV30 and TRBJ1-5; 7 positions match TRBD1. Trimming cost V 0 bases and J 7 bases; bases outside gene matches: 3. CDR1 GTSNPN and CDR2 SVGIG come from the germline V gene (reference sequence). CDR3 length: 13 residues. CDR3 in DNA: TGTGCCTGGAGTGTACGGGGACAGCAGCCCCAGCATTTT. This codes for CAWSVRGQQPQHF.

V and J are TRBV7-2 and TRBJ2-5, with TRBD2 as a possible D gene (5 bases). Germline CDR1 and CDR2: SGHTA and FQGNSA. This CDR3 region has 12 residues. V was shortened by 5 bases and J by 9 bases, with 13 bases between the two germline ends. The CDR3 is CASSPPGSAQYF. In DNA form, the CDR3 reads TGTGCCAGCAGCCCCCCGGGTAGCGCCCAGTACTTC.

The genes are TRBV7-7 and TRBJ2-1; 8 bases are a match to TRBD1. CDR1 is SSHAT, CDR2 FNYEAQ, per germline (reference sequence). The CDR3 has 13 residues. V dropped 2 bases and J dropped 9; count of bases not matched to a gene: 3. The CDR3 region is CASSLSGGGEQFF. CDR3 DNA sequence: TGTGCCAGCAGCTTATCAGGGGGCGGTGAGCAGTTCTTC.

The chain carries TRBV3-1 and TRBJ1-1; possibly TRBD1 for D (6 bases). CDR1 and CDR2 from the germline V gene are LGHDT and YNNKEL (reference sequence). This CDR3 contains 15 residues. Trimming took 4 bases from V and 1 from J, leaving 13 bases between them. CDR3 protein: CASSPMEGGNTEAFF. The CDR3 DNA reads as TGTGCCAGCAGCCCCATGGAAGGGGGGAACACTGAAGCTTTCTTT.